This T cell receptor (beta chain) was captured in a study of T-cell reconstitution after alpha-beta-depleted transplantation in children. The J segment lost 0 bases and the V segment lost 5 bases, leaving 19 bases of the junction unmatched. Germline V gene lookup returns CDR1 LNHDA and CDR2 SQIVND (reference sequence). The CDR3 sequence is 21 residues long. General observations from the study: Reports say that about two months after transplant, the alpha-beta T cells came out of several hundred graft clones that had expanded. A year post-transplant, T-cell counts and diversity derived mostly from newly produced T cells.

As for this clonotype: The antigen is undetermined.

The TCRbeta library incorporated unique molecular identifiers. TCRdb reprocessed the PCR reads with MiXCR, giving one entry per CDR3 protein. The sample holds about 300,000 distinct CDR3 sequences; roughly a tenth are singletons and the top ten take around 7.6%. This chain joins TRBV19 and TRBJ2-2, with 9 bases that match TRBD1. Sample: PBMCs, taken before TCRalphabeta/CD19-depleted stem cell transplant. The TCR was taken from a boy under three years old with acute myeloid leukemia, due to receive a stem cell transplant. CDR3 amino acids: CASSPRTGALPLLSNTGELFF. The CDR3 DNA follows: TGTGCCAGTAGTCCTCGGACAGGGGCCCTCCCCCTCCTATCGAACACCGGGGAGCTGTTTTTT.